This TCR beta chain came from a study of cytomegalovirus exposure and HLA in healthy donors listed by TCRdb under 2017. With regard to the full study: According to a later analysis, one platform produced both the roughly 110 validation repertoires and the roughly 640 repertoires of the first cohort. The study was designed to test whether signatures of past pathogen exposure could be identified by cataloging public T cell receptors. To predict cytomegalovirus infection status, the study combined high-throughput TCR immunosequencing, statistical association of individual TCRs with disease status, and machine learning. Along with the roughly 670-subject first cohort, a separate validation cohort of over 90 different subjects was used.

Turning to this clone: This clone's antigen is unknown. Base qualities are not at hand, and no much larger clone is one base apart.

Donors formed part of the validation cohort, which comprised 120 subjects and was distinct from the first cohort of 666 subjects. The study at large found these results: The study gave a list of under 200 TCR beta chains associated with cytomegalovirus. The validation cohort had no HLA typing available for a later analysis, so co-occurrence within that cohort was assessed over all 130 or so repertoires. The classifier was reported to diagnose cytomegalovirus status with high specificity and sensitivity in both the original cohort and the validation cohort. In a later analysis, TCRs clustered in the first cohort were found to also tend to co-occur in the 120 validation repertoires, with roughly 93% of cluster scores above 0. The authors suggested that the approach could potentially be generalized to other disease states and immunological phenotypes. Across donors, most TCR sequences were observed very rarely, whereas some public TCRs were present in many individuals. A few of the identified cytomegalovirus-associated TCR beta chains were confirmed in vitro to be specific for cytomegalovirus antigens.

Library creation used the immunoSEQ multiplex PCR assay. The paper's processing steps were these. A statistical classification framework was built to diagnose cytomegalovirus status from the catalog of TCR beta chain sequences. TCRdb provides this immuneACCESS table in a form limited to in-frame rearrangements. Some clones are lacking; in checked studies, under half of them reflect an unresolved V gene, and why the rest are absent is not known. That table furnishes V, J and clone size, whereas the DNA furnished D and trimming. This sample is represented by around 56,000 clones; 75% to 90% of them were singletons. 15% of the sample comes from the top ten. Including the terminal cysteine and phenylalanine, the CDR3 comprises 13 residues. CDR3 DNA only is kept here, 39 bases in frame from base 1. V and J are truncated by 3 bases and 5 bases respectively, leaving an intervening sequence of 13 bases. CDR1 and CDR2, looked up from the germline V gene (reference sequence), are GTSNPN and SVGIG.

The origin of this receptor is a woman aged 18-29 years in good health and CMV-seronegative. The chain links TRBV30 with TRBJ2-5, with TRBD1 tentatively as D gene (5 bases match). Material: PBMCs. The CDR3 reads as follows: CAWRGKGWETQYF. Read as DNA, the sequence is TGTGCCTGGAGGGGGAAGGGGTGGGAGACCCAGTACTTC.